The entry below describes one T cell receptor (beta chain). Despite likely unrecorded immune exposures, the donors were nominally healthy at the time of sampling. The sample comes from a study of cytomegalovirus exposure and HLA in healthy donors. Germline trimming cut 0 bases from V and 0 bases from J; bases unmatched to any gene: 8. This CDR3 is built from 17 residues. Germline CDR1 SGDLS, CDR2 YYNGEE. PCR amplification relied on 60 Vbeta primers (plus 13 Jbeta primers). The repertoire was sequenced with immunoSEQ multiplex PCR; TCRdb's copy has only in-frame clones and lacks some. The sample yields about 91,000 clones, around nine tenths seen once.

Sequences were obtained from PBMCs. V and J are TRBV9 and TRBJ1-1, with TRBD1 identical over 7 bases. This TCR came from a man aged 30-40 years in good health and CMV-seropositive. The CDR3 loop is CASSVEGETGVNTEAFF. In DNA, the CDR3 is TGTGCCAGCAGCGTAGAAGGGGAAACAGGGGTGAACACTGAAGCTTTCTTT. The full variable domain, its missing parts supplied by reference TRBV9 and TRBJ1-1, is DSGVTQTPKHLITATGQRVTLRCSPRSGDLSVYWYQQSLDQGLQFLIQYYNGEERAKGNILERFSAQQFPDLHSELNLSSLELGDSALYFCASSVEGETGVNTEAFFGQGTRLTVV.